Listed below are T cell receptor beta chains from one sample, sequenced in a study of T cells expressing NK-cell markers. No DNA is given; TCRdb re-called the 5' RACE reads and lists each CDR3 protein once. This sample's table reports over 150,000 distinct CDR3 sequences. The sample was blood T cells: a sorted CD56 or NKG2C T cell subset, CD4+ or CD8+ T cells, or bulk PBMC T cells (not recorded which). The receptors come from a woman aged 45-65 years in good health. Each CDR3 is given with its conserved first and last residue.

TRBJ2-7	TRBV9	CASSVGAADGREQYF
TRBJ2-7	TRBV7-6	CASSFGQGGQNYEQYF
TRBJ2-7	TRBV24-1	CATSDNPRRGRYEQYF
TRBJ2-1	TRBV13	CASSSLSGTYNEQFF
TRBJ2-2	TRBV6-5	CASSYSPGPTGELFF
TRBJ2-1	TRBV4-1	CASGRGGAEQFF
TRBJ2-3	TRBV19	CASNRGLTDTQYF
TRBJ2-7	TRBV5-1	CASSLDTGGRYEQYF
TRBJ2-1	TRBV6-5	CASSYSRGAEQFF
TRBJ1-2	TRBV6-5	CASSPIGGERSNYGYTF
TRBJ2-7	TRBV24-1	CATSGGDSRYEQYF
TRBJ2-4	TRBV12-3/TRBV12-4	CASSQDRKTSYF
TRBJ2-3	TRBV15	CATSRDPGTDTQYF
TRBJ2-3	TRBV29-1	CSVFDGRTDTQYF
TRBJ2-2	TRBV11-3	CASKTSSTGELFF
TRBJ2-7	TRBV28	CASSVPSGRGPSYEQYF
TRBJ2-1	TRBV12-3/TRBV12-4	CASSLGIGLNEQFF
TRBJ1-1	TRBV7-9	CASSPQNTEAFF
TRBJ1-2	TRBV5-1	CASSLRTGGNYGYTF
TRBJ2-3	TRBV5-1	CSSTGEGFTDTQYF
TRBJ2-7	TRBV11-2	CASSLLSEQYF
TRBJ2-2	TRBV29-1	CSVERQENTGELFF
TRBJ2-1	TRBV29-1	CSVAGTGTYNEQFF
TRBJ2-2	TRBV6-2/TRBV6-3	CATSDREGVTGELFF
TRBJ2-4	TRBV29-1	CSVEAPRSENIQYF
TRBJ2-1	TRBV6-5	CASLGVRRNEQFF
TRBJ2-2	TRBV24-1	CATRAAAFGELFF
TRBJ1-6	TRBV27	CASSLSASAYNSPLHF
TRBJ2-2	TRBV6-2/TRBV6-3	CASIKEEARSTGELFF
TRBJ1-5	TRBV7-6	CASSSGQNQPQHF
TRBJ2-5	TRBV12-5	CASGTVPQLAGLETQYF
TRBJ2-3	TRBV19	CASSYTSRHTQYF
TRBJ2-1	TRBV30	CALWGAYNEQFF
TRBJ1-1	TRBV20-1	CSARDLATNTEAFF
TRBJ2-1	TRBV28	CAARDRGGEDEQFF
TRBJ2-3	TRBV18	CASSGPGGITDTQYF
TRBJ2-1	TRBV19	CASSTYGSEYNEQFF
TRBJ1-5	TRBV4-2	CASSQDRGGDQPQHF
TRBJ1-1	TRBV7-9	CASRGTGTEAFF
TRBJ2-5	TRBV7-7	CASSQPNGTGDQETQYF
TRBJ2-1	TRBV9	CASSVGSSSYNEQFF
TRBJ1-1	TRBV7-9	CASRNPVGTEAFF
TRBJ2-2	TRBV3-1	CASSQPWWEGGVSNTGELFF
TRBJ1-1	TRBV5-1	CASSPLGGEAFF
TRBJ1-1	TRBV27	CASSLGAGHEAFF
TRBJ2-3	TRBV11-2	CASSFQTWSAQYF
TRBJ2-3	TRBV11-2	CASSKGLAGGTDTQYF
TRBJ2-1	TRBV29-1	CSVISGATEQFF
TRBJ1-3	TRBV7-8	CASSLRGSATIYF
TRBJ1-1	TRBV7-9	CASSLGGKGEAFF
TRBJ1-1	TRBV20-1	CSARDLTNTEAFF
TRBJ2-3	TRBV20-1	CSATPGSTGGGTQYF
TRBJ2-7	TRBV27	CASSSPRSRREQYF
TRBJ2-4	TRBV19	CASSMMGPKNIQYF